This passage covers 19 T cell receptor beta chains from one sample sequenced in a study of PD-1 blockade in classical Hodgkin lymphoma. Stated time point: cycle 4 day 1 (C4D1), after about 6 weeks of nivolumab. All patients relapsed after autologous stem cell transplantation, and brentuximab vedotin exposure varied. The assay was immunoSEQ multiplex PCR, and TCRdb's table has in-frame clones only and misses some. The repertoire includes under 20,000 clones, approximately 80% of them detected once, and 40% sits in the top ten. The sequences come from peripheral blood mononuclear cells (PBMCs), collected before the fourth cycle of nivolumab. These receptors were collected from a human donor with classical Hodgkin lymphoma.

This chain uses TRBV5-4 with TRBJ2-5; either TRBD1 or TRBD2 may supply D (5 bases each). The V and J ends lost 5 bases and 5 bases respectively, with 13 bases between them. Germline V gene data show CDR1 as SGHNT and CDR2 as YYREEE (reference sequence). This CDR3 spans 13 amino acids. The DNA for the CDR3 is TGTGCCAGCAGTGGGGACCAAGGGGAGACCCAGTACTTC. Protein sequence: CASSGDQGETQYF.

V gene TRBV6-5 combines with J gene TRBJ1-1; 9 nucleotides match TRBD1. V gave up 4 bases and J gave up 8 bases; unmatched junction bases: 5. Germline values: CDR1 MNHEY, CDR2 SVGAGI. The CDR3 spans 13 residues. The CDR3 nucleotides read TGTGCCAGCAGTTCCCGGGACAGGGCGGAAGCTTTCTTT. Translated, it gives CASSSRDRAEAFF.

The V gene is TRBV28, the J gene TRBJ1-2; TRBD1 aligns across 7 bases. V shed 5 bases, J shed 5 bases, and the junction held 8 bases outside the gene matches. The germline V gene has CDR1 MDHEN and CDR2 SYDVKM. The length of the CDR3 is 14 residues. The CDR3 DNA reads TGTGCCAGCAGTCTCTACGGGACAGCTTATGGCTACACCTTC. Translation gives CASSLYGTAYGYTF.

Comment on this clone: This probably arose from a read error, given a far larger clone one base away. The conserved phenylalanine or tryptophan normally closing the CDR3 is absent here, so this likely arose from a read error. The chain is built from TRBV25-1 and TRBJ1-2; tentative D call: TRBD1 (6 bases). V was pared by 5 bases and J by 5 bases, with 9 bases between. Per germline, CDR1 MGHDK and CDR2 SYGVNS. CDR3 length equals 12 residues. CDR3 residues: CASSTGKYGYTL. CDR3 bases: TGTGCCAGCAGTACAGGGAAGTATGGCTACACCCTC.

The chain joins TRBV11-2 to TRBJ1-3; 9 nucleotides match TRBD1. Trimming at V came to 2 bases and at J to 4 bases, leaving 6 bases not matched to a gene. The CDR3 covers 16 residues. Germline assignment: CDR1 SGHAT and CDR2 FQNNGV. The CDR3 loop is CASSLRGQGTGNTIYF. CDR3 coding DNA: TGTGCCAGCAGCTTACGCGGACAGGGGACCGGAAACACCATATATTTT.

The CDR3, as DNA: TGCAGTGCGTCCTACACAGATACGCAGTATTTT. This sequence encodes CSASYTDTQYF. The chain employs TRBV20-1 and TRBJ2-3; no firm D call. Germline assignment: CDR1 DFQATT and CDR2 SNEGSKA (reference sequence). The CDR3 covers 11 residues. Trimming stripped 6 bases from V and 2 bases from J, with 6 bases between.

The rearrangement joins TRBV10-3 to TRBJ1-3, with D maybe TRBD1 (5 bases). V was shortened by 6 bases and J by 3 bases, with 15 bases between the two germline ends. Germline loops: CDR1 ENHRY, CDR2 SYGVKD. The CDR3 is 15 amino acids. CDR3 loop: CAIRGPREDGNTIYF. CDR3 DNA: TGTGCCATCAGGGGACCCCGGGAAGATGGAAACACCATATATTTT.

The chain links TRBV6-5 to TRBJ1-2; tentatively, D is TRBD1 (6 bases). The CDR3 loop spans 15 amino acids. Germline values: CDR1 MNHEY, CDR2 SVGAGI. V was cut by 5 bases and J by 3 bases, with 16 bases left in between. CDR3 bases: TGTGCCAGCAGTGGTACAGGGTTGTGGGACTATGGCTACACCTTC. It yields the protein CASSGTGLWDYGYTF.

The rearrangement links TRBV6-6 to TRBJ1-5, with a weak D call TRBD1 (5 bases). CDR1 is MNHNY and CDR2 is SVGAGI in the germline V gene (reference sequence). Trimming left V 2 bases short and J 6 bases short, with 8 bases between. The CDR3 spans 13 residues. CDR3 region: CASSYGTFQPQHF. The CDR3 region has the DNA TGTGCCAGCAGTTACGGGACGTTTCAGCCCCAGCATTTT.

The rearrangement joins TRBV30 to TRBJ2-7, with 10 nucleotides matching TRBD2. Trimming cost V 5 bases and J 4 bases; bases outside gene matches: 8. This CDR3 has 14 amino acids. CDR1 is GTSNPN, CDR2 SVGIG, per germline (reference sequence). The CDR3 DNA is TGTGCCTGGGGACTAGCGGAAAGGTCGTACGAGCAGTACTTC. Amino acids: CAWGLAERSYEQYF.

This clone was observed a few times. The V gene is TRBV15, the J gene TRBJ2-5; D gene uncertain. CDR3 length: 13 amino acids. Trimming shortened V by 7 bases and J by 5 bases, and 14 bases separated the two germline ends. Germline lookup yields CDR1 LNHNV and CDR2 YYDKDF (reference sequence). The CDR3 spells CATNPGLEETQYF. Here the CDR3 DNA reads TGTGCCACCAACCCCGGGTTAGAGGAGACCCAGTACTTC.

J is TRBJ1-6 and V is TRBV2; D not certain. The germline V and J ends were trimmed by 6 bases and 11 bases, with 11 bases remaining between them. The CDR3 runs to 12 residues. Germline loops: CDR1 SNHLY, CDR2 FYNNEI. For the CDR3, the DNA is TGTGCCAGCAGGCCGGGATCAACACCCCTCCACTTT. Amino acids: CASRPGSTPLHF.

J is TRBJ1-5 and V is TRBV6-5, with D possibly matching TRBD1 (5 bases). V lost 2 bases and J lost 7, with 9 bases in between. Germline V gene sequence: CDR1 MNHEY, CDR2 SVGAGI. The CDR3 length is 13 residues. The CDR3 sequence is CASSYRDGQPQHF. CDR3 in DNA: TGTGCCAGCAGTTACAGGGACGGGCAGCCCCAGCATTTT.

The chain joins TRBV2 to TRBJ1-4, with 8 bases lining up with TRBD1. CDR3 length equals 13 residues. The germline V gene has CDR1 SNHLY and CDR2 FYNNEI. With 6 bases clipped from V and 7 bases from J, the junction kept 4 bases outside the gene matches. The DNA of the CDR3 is TGTGCCAGCAGATCAGGGGGCTTTGAAAAACTGTTTTTT. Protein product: CASRSGGFEKLFF.

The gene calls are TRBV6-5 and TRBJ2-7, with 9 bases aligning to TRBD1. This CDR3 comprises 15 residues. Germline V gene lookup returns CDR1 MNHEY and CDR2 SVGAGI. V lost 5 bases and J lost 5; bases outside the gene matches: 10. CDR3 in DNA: TGTGCCAGCAGTCCCGGGACAGGGAGTCTCCACGAGCAGTACTTC. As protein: CASSPGTGSLHEQYF.

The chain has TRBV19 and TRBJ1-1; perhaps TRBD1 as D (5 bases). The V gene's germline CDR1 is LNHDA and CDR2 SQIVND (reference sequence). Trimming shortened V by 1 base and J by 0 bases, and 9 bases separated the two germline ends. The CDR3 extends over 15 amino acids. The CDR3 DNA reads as TGTGCCAGTAGTATAGGCCGACAGTTGAACACTGAAGCTTTCTTT. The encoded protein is CASSIGRQLNTEAFF.

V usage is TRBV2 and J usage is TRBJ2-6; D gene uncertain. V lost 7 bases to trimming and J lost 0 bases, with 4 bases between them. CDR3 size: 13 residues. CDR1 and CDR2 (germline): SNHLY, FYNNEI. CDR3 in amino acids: CASKPSGANVLTF. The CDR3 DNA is TGTGCCAGCAAACCCTCTGGGGCCAACGTCCTGACTTTC.

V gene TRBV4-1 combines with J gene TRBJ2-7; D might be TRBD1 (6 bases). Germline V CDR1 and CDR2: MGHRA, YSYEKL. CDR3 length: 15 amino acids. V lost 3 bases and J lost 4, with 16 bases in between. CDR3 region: CASSHVYETGYEQYF. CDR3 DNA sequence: TGCGCCAGCAGCCATGTTTATGAGACAGGATACGAGCAGTACTTC.

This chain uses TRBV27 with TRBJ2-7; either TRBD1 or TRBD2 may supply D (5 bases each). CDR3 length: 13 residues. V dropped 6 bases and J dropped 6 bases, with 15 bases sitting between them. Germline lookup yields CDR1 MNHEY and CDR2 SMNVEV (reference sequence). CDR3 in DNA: TGTGCCAGCAGCCGGGACCCCAGGGCCGAGCAGTACTTC. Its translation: CASSRDPRAEQYF.